This TCR beta chain was obtained from a study of T cell responses to AZD1222 COVID-19 vaccine. The overall study: Second doses were pooled across both intervals (about 4 or about 12 weeks).

V was clipped by 6 bases and J by 4 bases; unmatched bases: 3. The CDR3 has 13 residues. TCRdb's copy holds only in-frame clones and misses some; the assay was immunoSEQ multiplex PCR. Among 84,000 or so clones listed, nearly 90% were seen once. The sample in question was peripheral blood, obtained on day 0 of AZD1222 vaccination. J is TRBJ1-5 and V is TRBV12-3 or TRBV12-4; 7 bases are a match to TRBD1. The clonotype originates from an adult in good health. In DNA, the CDR3 is TGTGCCAGCAGGCAGGGGGGTAATCAGCCCCAGCATTTT. This translates into CASRQGGNQPQHF.